A selection of T cell receptor beta chains follows, all from one sample in a study of shared clonotypes between healthy human individuals. Measured with immunoSEQ multiplex PCR; TCRdb has only the in-frame clones, and not every one. The sample comprises 1.5 million to 2.5 million clones, over 85% of which are singletons, and 1.2% rests with the top ten. The sequencing input was naive CD8+ T cells sorted from blood. The receptors stem from a man aged 18 to 30 in good health. The CDR3 runs from the conserved cysteine through the conserved F or W. A D gene is named only where the DNA matches it firmly. Clone size appears in some rows only: once, few, many, or a class for an expanded clone.

v_call: TRBV5-4
clone_size: .
j_call: TRBJ1-1
d_call: .
cdr3_aa: CASSWDRTEAFF
cdr3_nt: TGTGCCAGCAGCTGGGACCGGACTGAAGCTTTCTTT

v_call: TRBV2
clone_size: .
j_call: TRBJ2-3
d_call: .
cdr3_aa: CASSDAGRDTQYF
cdr3_nt: TGTGCCAGCAGTGACGCAGGGAGGGATACGCAGTATTTT

v_call: TRBV19
clone_size: .
j_call: TRBJ2-3
d_call: .
cdr3_aa: CASSSGYSDTQYF
cdr3_nt: TGTGCCAGTAGTTCAGGGTACTCAGATACGCAGTATTTT

v_call: TRBV14
clone_size: .
j_call: TRBJ1-2
d_call: .
cdr3_aa: CASSHRDIAYGYTF
cdr3_nt: TGTGCCAGCAGCCACCGGGACATAGCTTATGGCTACACCTTC

v_call: TRBV11-2
clone_size: .
j_call: TRBJ2-7
d_call: .
cdr3_aa: CASSLRAGSSYEQYF
cdr3_nt: TGTGCCAGCAGCTTACGAGCAGGGAGCTCCTACGAGCAGTACTTC

v_call: TRBV5-1
clone_size: .
j_call: TRBJ2-7
d_call: .
cdr3_aa: CASSLEDSYEQYF
cdr3_nt: TGCGCCAGCAGCTTGGAGGACTCCTACGAGCAGTACTTC

v_call: TRBV7-2
clone_size: .
j_call: TRBJ2-3
d_call: TRBD2
cdr3_aa: CASSLGTSVGTDTQYF
cdr3_nt: TGTGCCAGCAGCTTAGGGACTAGCGTCGGCACAGATACGCAGTATTTT

v_call: TRBV5-6
clone_size: .
j_call: TRBJ2-7
d_call: .
cdr3_aa: CASSPSLGSYEQYF
cdr3_nt: TGTGCCAGCAGCCCATCCCTCGGGTCCTACGAGCAGTACTTC

v_call: TRBV4-1
clone_size: .
j_call: TRBJ2-1
d_call: TRBD2
cdr3_aa: CASSQDTVPGGINEQFF
cdr3_nt: TGCGCCAGCAGCCAAGATACGGTACCGGGAGGGATCAATGAGCAGTTCTTC

v_call: TRBV6-5
clone_size: once
j_call: TRBJ2-7
d_call: TRBD2
cdr3_aa: CASSAPGGTSYEQYF
cdr3_nt: TGTGCCAGCAGTGCTCCCGGGGGGACCTCCTACGAGCAGTACTTC

v_call: TRBV11-2
clone_size: .
j_call: TRBJ2-7
d_call: .
cdr3_aa: CASSRRDLPLGYYEQYF
cdr3_nt: TGTGCCAGCAGCCGCCGGGACCTACCTTTGGGCTACTACGAGCAGTACTTC

v_call: TRBV27
clone_size: .
j_call: TRBJ2-7
d_call: .
cdr3_aa: CASSSRGGESEQYF
cdr3_nt: TGTGCCAGCAGTTCCCGGGGCGGAGAGAGCGAGCAGTACTTC

v_call: TRBV27
clone_size: .
j_call: TRBJ2-3
d_call: .
cdr3_aa: CASSPIPLVQGTDTQYF
cdr3_nt: TGTGCCAGCAGCCCCATCCCCCTAGTTCAGGGCACAGATACGCAGTATTTT

v_call: TRBV27
clone_size: few
j_call: TRBJ2-7
d_call: .
cdr3_aa: CASSPDTSYEQYF
cdr3_nt: TGTGCCAGCAGTCCCGACACCTCCTACGAGCAGTACTTC

v_call: TRBV7-2
clone_size: once
j_call: TRBJ2-7
d_call: TRBD2
cdr3_aa: CASSSGGSGFYEQYF
cdr3_nt: TGTGCCAGCAGCTCCGGGGGGAGCGGGTTCTACGAGCAGTACTTC

v_call: TRBV12-5
clone_size: few
j_call: TRBJ1-5
d_call: TRBD1
cdr3_aa: CASGLATGSGNQPQHF
cdr3_nt: TGTGCTAGTGGTTTGGCGACAGGGAGTGGCAATCAGCCCCAGCATTTT

v_call: TRBV29-1
clone_size: .
j_call: TRBJ2-2
d_call: TRBD2
cdr3_aa: CSVDGSGVGTGELFF
cdr3_nt: TGCAGCGTTGATGGTAGCGGGGTAGGGACCGGGGAGCTGTTTTTT

v_call: TRBV27
clone_size: .
j_call: TRBJ1-2
d_call: .
cdr3_aa: CASSPRADFLLNGYTF
cdr3_nt: TGTGCCAGCAGTCCTCGGGCAGATTTCCTACTTAATGGCTACACCTTC

v_call: TRBV4-3
clone_size: .
j_call: TRBJ1-4
d_call: TRBD1
cdr3_aa: CASSLGQLEKLFF
cdr3_nt: TGCGCCAGCAGCCTGGGACAGCTTGAAAAACTGTTTTTT

v_call: TRBV28
clone_size: .
j_call: TRBJ2-7
d_call: .
cdr3_aa: CASREGQFLADEQYF
cdr3_nt: TGTGCCAGCAGGGAGGGACAGTTTCTCGCCGACGAGCAGTACTTC

v_call: TRBV7-8
clone_size: .
j_call: TRBJ2-2
d_call: .
cdr3_aa: CASSLVRGFPNTGELFF
cdr3_nt: TGTGCCAGCAGCTTAGTTCGGGGTTTCCCGAACACCGGGGAGCTGTTTTTT

v_call: TRBV14
clone_size: .
j_call: TRBJ2-1
d_call: .
cdr3_aa: CASSQWNNEQFF
cdr3_nt: TGTGCCAGCAGCCAGTGGAATAATGAGCAGTTCTTC

v_call: TRBV29-1
clone_size: .
j_call: TRBJ1-3
d_call: .
cdr3_aa: CSVEDPGHQISGNTIYF
cdr3_nt: TGCAGCGTTGAAGACCCGGGACACCAAATCTCTGGAAACACCATATATTTT

v_call: TRBV28
clone_size: .
j_call: TRBJ1-5
d_call: TRBD1
cdr3_aa: CASSLTGTNQPQHF
cdr3_nt: TGTGCCAGCAGCCTGACAGGGACCAATCAGCCCCAGCATTTT

v_call: TRBV2
clone_size: .
j_call: TRBJ2-2
d_call: .
cdr3_aa: CASMDTGKNTGELFF
cdr3_nt: TGTGCCAGCATGGACACAGGGAAGAACACCGGGGAGCTGTTTTTT

v_call: TRBV7-8
clone_size: .
j_call: TRBJ2-5
d_call: .
cdr3_aa: CASSLAQWGRETQYF
cdr3_nt: TGTGCCAGCAGCTTAGCGCAATGGGGCCGGGAGACCCAGTACTTC

v_call: TRBV7-9
clone_size: .
j_call: TRBJ1-3
d_call: TRBD1
cdr3_aa: CASSILTGGLIVSGNTIYF
cdr3_nt: TGTGCCAGCAGCATACTGACAGGGGGCCTTATCGTCTCTGGAAACACCATATATTTT

v_call: TRBV2
clone_size: once
j_call: TRBJ1-2
d_call: .
cdr3_aa: CASDLVQGGYTF
cdr3_nt: TGTGCCAGCGACCTAGTTCAGGGAGGCTACACCTTC

v_call: TRBV15
clone_size: .
j_call: TRBJ2-1
d_call: .
cdr3_aa: CATSRGHYNEQFF
cdr3_nt: TGTGCCACCAGCAGAGGCCACTACAATGAGCAGTTCTTC

v_call: TRBV9
clone_size: .
j_call: TRBJ1-2
d_call: .
cdr3_aa: CASSDTGSNYGYTF
cdr3_nt: TGTGCCAGCAGCGATACAGGCTCTAACTATGGCTACACCTTC

v_call: TRBV4-3
clone_size: .
j_call: TRBJ2-7
d_call: TRBD2
cdr3_aa: CASSQELASYEQYF
cdr3_nt: TGCGCCAGCAGCCAAGAACTAGCGTCGTACGAGCAGTACTTC

v_call: TRBV7-9
clone_size: .
j_call: TRBJ2-1
d_call: .
cdr3_aa: CASSLTYNEQFF
cdr3_nt: TGTGCCAGCAGCCTCACCTACAATGAGCAGTTCTTC

v_call: TRBV4-1
clone_size: .
j_call: TRBJ1-3
d_call: .
cdr3_aa: CASSQVGSGNTIYF
cdr3_nt: TGCGCCAGCAGCCAAGTAGGGTCAGGAAACACCATATATTTT

v_call: TRBV30
clone_size: .
j_call: TRBJ1-5
d_call: TRBD1
cdr3_aa: CAWEQGGNQPQHF
cdr3_nt: TGTGCCTGGGAACAGGGGGGGAATCAGCCCCAGCATTTT

v_call: TRBV11-3
clone_size: .
j_call: TRBJ2-3
d_call: TRBD1
cdr3_aa: CASSLDSQGAFTDTQYF
cdr3_nt: TGTGCCAGCAGCTTAGATAGTCAGGGGGCCTTCACAGATACGCAGTATTTT

v_call: TRBV14
clone_size: .
j_call: TRBJ2-5
d_call: TRBD1
cdr3_aa: CASSQGTGGVLWGDQETQYF
cdr3_nt: TGTGCCAGCAGCCAAGGGACAGGGGGCGTCTTGTGGGGAGACCAAGAGACCCAGTACTTC

v_call: TRBV10-2
clone_size: .
j_call: TRBJ1-1
d_call: .
cdr3_aa: CASSDSLNTEAFF
cdr3_nt: TGCGCCAGCTCCGACAGTTTGAACACTGAAGCTTTCTTT

v_call: TRBV4-3
clone_size: .
j_call: TRBJ2-1
d_call: TRBD2
cdr3_aa: CASSQGLAGVSEQFF
cdr3_nt: TGCGCCAGCAGCCAGGGACTAGCGGGAGTTAGTGAGCAGTTCTTC

v_call: TRBV4-1
clone_size: .
j_call: TRBJ2-3
d_call: .
cdr3_aa: CASSHRGDGEHTDTQYF
cdr3_nt: TGCGCCAGCAGCCATAGGGGAGACGGGGAACACACAGATACGCAGTATTTT

v_call: TRBV7-9
clone_size: .
j_call: TRBJ2-7
d_call: .
cdr3_aa: CASSQDRGRIYEQYF
cdr3_nt: TGCGCCAGCAGCCAAGATCGGGGGAGGATCTACGAGCAGTACTTC